This TCR beta chain was sequenced in a study of glioma-infiltrating T cells after dendritic cell vaccination. The wider study: Samples are from glioblastoma patients in Phase I and II dendritic cell vaccine trials. Study-wide results and limits: TCR clonality showed no direct relationship with survival.

The primer mix had 60 V beta and 13 J beta primers. Method: immunoSEQ multiplex PCR; TCRdb's copy keeps in-frame clones and lacks some. The sample consists of under 75,000 clones, under 90% of them appearing once. Time point in this sample: after dendritic cell vaccination, including at tumor progression/relapse. The CDR3 has 15 residues. The V gene's germline CDR1 is LGHNT and CDR2 FRNRAP. Trimming stripped 4 bases from V and 0 bases from J, with 12 bases between. As regards this clone: No antigen is known for it.

The source is a human donor with glioblastoma. The starting material was blood, obtained after dendritic cell vaccination. The genes are TRBV12-5 and TRBJ1-1; tentative D call: TRBD1 (5 bases). The CDR3 reads CASGSPTEMNTEAFF. Here the CDR3 DNA reads TGTGCTAGTGGTTCTCCGACAGAGATGAACACTGAAGCTTTCTTT.